One sample yielded the 23 T cell receptor beta chains listed below, sequenced in a study of cytomegalovirus exposure and HLA in healthy donors (dated by TCRdb to the late 2010s). The library was made by the immunoSEQ multiplex PCR assay. For the multiplex PCR, a mixture combining 60 forward primers for TCR Vbeta segments and 13 reverse primers for TCR Jbeta segments was used. Entries here come from immuneACCESS through TCRdb and include only in-frame sequences with V and J called. Some clones fail to appear in such tables; in the studies checked, an unresolved V gene covers under half of the shortfall, and the cause of the remainder is unknown. The sample includes more than 95,000 clones, with more than 9% observed a single time. The ten largest clones add up to approximately 4.5% of the sample. The sample comprised PBMCs. Receptors were obtained from a woman under 30 in good health and CMV-seropositive.

This clone was seen only a few times. The chain links TRBV27 to TRBJ2-7; the match to TRBD1 covers 9 bases. The CDR3 loop spans 16 amino acids. V shed 7 bases, J shed 3 bases, and the junction held 13 bases outside the gene matches. Germline V gene lookup returns CDR1 MNHEY and CDR2 SMNVEV (reference sequence). This CDR3 reads CASTQFGGQGLYEQYF. CDR3 coding DNA: TGTGCCAGCACACAGTTTGGGGGACAGGGCCTCTACGAGCAGTACTTC.

This clone showed up just a few times. A read error may account for a junction end that differs from germline. This rearrangement joins TRBV4-2 to TRBJ2-7; D remains unclear. The CDR3 loop spans 15 amino acids. CDR1 and CDR2 from the germline V gene are LGHNA and YNFKEQ. As DNA, the CDR3 is TGTGCCAGCAGCCAAGAACTTCCTCCCTCCTCCGAGCAGTACTTC. Its translation: CASSQELPPSSEQYF.

J is TRBJ2-7 and V is TRBV5-4; 8 bases agree with TRBD2. V was pared by 3 bases and J by 5 bases, with 10 bases of the junction left unmatched. The CDR3 extends over 15 amino acids. Per germline, CDR1 SGHNT and CDR2 YYREEE (reference sequence). CDR3 amino acids: CASSSPSGSNDEQYF. Written as DNA, the CDR3 is TGTGCCAGCAGCTCACCCAGCGGGAGTAATGACGAGCAGTACTTC.

This clone was observed a handful of times. The V and J genes are TRBV5-5 and TRBJ2-5; 9 bases align to TRBD2. Unmatched junction bases numbered 6, after V lost 2 bases and J lost 1 base. The CDR3 totals 16 residues. CDR1 is SGHKS, CDR2 YYEKEE, per germline (reference sequence). As DNA, the CDR3 is TGTGCCAGCAGCTTTAGTGGCGGGAGGGTCCAAGAGACCCAGTACTTC. This encodes CASSFSGGRVQETQYF.

This clone was counted between two and nine times. V and J are TRBV6-1 and TRBJ1-2; D unclear. Germline CDR1 reads MNHNS; CDR2 reads SASEGT. The CDR3 covers 15 residues. V dropped 2 bases and J dropped 11 bases, with 21 bases sitting between them. The CDR3 DNA reads TGTGCCAGCAGTGAACTGGAGGTAGAAGGTCGGTTGTACACCTTC. Protein product: CASSELEVEGRLYTF.

This clone occurred a few times. The chain joins TRBV7-9 to TRBJ1-1; D may be TRBD1 (6 bases). CDR3 length: 16 amino acids. Germline V lookup: CDR1 SEHNR, CDR2 FQNEAQ (reference sequence). The V gene lost 3 bases and the J gene lost 1 base, with 15 bases spanning the gap. The CDR3 reads CASSFTLTGRNTEAFF. Written as DNA, the CDR3 is TGTGCCAGCAGCTTCACCTTAACAGGGAGGAACACTGAAGCTTTCTTT.

This CDR3 is CASSGSPGQIYEQYF. In DNA, the CDR3 is TGTGCCAGTAGTGGTAGCCCGGGACAGATCTACGAGCAGTACTTC. The gene calls are TRBV19 and TRBJ2-7; TRBD1 matches 7 bases. J lost 3 bases, V lost 5 bases, and 10 bases had no gene match. This CDR3 has 15 residues. Germline CDR1 and CDR2: LNHDA and SQIVND (reference sequence).

This clone was observed a handful of times. The chain links TRBV5-6 to TRBJ2-2; D is possibly TRBD1 (6 bases). This CDR3 contains 14 residues. Germline V CDR1 and CDR2: SGHDT, YYEEEE. Deletions cut 0 bases from V and 8 bases from J, with 11 bases between. The CDR3 DNA sequence: TGTGCCAGCAGCTTGGGGCAGGGGTTGGGGGAGCTGTTTTTT. Residues: CASSLGQGLGELFF.

The chain combines TRBV30 with TRBJ1-2; D remains unclear. The CDR3 is made up of 18 amino acids. Between the trimmed V and J ends, which lost 0 bases and 4 bases, there was a span of 24 bases. The germline gives CDR1 GTSNPN, CDR2 SVGIG (reference sequence). The CDR3 region is CAWSVNREVRARGYGYTF. As DNA, the CDR3 is TGTGCCTGGAGTGTTAACCGCGAGGTTAGGGCCCGGGGCTATGGCTACACCTTC. Looking up the rest from reference TRBV30 and TRBJ1-2 gives the full variable domain: SQTIHQWPATLVQPVGSPLSLECTVEGTSNPNLYWYRQAAGRGLQLLFYSVGIGQISSEVPQNLSASRPQDRQFILSSKKLLLSDSGFYLCAWSVNREVRARGYGYTFGSGTRLTVV.

The chain couples TRBV29-1 to TRBJ2-5, with 8 bases that match TRBD1. Germline V CDR1 and CDR2: SQVTM, ANQGSEA. CDR3 length: 15 amino acids. The V gene end was trimmed by 7 bases and the J gene end by 2 bases; junction bases not matched to a gene: 12. The CDR3 protein is CSGAPGTGLQETQYF. The CDR3 DNA follows: TGCAGCGGTGCTCCCGGGACAGGACTTCAAGAGACCCAGTACTTC.

CDR3 coding DNA: TGTGCCTGGATACTGGCGGGCCGCACAGATACGCAGTATTTT. This sequence encodes CAWILAGRTDTQYF. This sequence joins TRBV30 and TRBJ2-3; perhaps TRBD2 as D (5 bases). The CDR3 runs 14 residues. Germline CDR1 is GTSNPN and CDR2 is SVGIG (reference sequence). V dropped 4 bases and J dropped 1 base, with 12 bases sitting between them. Supplemented by reference TRBV30 and TRBJ2-3, the full variable domain reads SQTIHQWPATLVQPVGSPLSLECTVEGTSNPNLYWYRQAAGRGLQLLFYSVGIGQISSEVPQNLSASRPQDRQFILSSKKLLLSDSGFYLCAWILAGRTDTQYFGPGTRLTVL.

The rearrangement joins TRBV7-6 to TRBJ2-2, with TRBD2 matching 9 bases. This CDR3 spans 15 amino acids. The ends lost 6 bases at V and 4 bases at J; junction bases unmatched: 6. Looked up from germline, CDR1 is SGHVS and CDR2 is FNYEAQ. CDR3 in DNA: TGTGCCAGCAGACCGACTAGCGGACCCACCGGGGAGCTGTTTTTT. It codes for CASRPTSGPTGELFF.

This sequence joins TRBV25-1 and TRBJ2-3; D is possibly TRBD1 (5 bases). Trimming left V 1 base short and J 2 bases short, with 16 bases between. The germline V gene encodes CDR1 MGHDK and CDR2 SYGVNS. The CDR3 covers 17 residues. The CDR3 loop reads CASSEFPAGLNTDTQYF. The CDR3 region has the DNA TGTGCCAGCAGTGAATTCCCGGCAGGGCTAAACACAGATACGCAGTATTTT.

The chain combines TRBV5-4 with TRBJ2-2; TRBD2 might be the D (5 bases). The V gene's germline CDR1 is SGHNT and CDR2 YYREEE (reference sequence). Deletions cut 3 bases from V and 7 bases from J, with 16 bases between. The CDR3 covers 15 residues. The CDR3 nucleotides read TGTGCCAGCAGCTCTGGAGGACGGGCCGGCGGGGAGCTGTTTTTT. As protein: CASSSGGRAGGELFF.

This chain uses TRBV28 with TRBJ1-1; possible D gene TRBD1, 5 bases. Trimming pared 6 bases from V and 8 bases from J, leaving 16 bases between. The CDR3 spans 13 residues. CDR1 and CDR2 from the germline V gene are MDHEN and SYDVKM. In DNA, the CDR3 is TGTGCCAGCAGCCGGGCCCCGACAGAAGAAGCTTTCTTT. Its protein product is CASSRAPTEEAFF. Based on the CDR3 plus reference TRBV28 and TRBJ1-1, the full variable domain is DVKVTQSSRYLVKRTGEKVFLECVQDMDHENMFWYRQDPGLGLRLIYFSYDVKMKEKGDIPEGYSVSREKKERFSLILESASTNQTSMYLCASSRAPTEEAFFGQGTRLTVV.

There are a few counts of this clone. The V call is TRBV6-5, the J call TRBJ2-1; possibly TRBD2 for D (6 bases). Looked up from germline, CDR1 is MNHEY and CDR2 is SVGAGI. The CDR3 has 14 residues. With 2 bases removed from V and 9 bases from J, the gap between germline ends came to 14 bases. This CDR3 reads CASSYGGMEGEQFF. The CDR3 coding sequence is TGTGCCAGCAGTTACGGAGGAATGGAGGGTGAGCAGTTCTTC.

This clone has just a few counts. The chain carries TRBV27 and TRBJ2-7; D possibly corresponds to TRBD2 (7 bases). Trimming stripped 2 bases from V and 3 bases from J, with 14 bases between. CDR1 is MNHEY, CDR2 SMNVEV, per germline (reference sequence). This CDR3 contains 15 residues. This chain's CDR3 is CASSLRGGVGYEQYF. As DNA, the CDR3 is TGTGCCAGCAGTTTAAGGGGGGGAGTTGGCTACGAGCAGTACTTC.

This clone has just a few counts. The final CDR3 position lacks the conserved phenylalanine or tryptophan, pointing to a likely read error. V gene TRBV2 combines with J gene TRBJ1-1; 7 nucleotides line up with TRBD1. Trimming took 6 bases from V and 1 from J; bases not matched to a gene: 11. From germline, CDR1 is SNHLY and CDR2 FYNNEI. The CDR3 has 16 residues. The CDR3 DNA reads TGTGCCAGCAGGAACCGGGACAGCCTCCCGAACACTGAAGCTTTCCTT. The encoded protein is CASRNRDSLPNTEAFL.

The V gene is TRBV5-8, the J gene TRBJ2-1, with unresolved D. V dropped 1 base and J dropped 7 bases, with 6 bases sitting between them. Germline V gives CDR1 SGHTS, CDR2 YDEGEE. The CDR3 is 12 residues long. The CDR3 region has the DNA TGTGCCAGCAGCTTGATTTTAAATGAGCAGTTCTTC. Translating gives CASSLILNEQFF.

V is TRBV5-1 and J is TRBJ2-2; 7 bases are shared with TRBD1. CDR1 is SGHRS and CDR2 is YFSETQ in the germline V gene. This CDR3 is 15 amino acids long. V was clipped by 2 bases and J by 2 bases; unmatched bases: 3. The CDR3 DNA sequence: TGCGCCAGCAGCTTCAGGACAGGCAACACCGGGGAGCTGTTTTTT. The encoded protein is CASSFRTGNTGELFF.

This clone was seen only a few times. V and J are TRBV6-1 and TRBJ2-5; the match to TRBD1 covers 7 bases. The CDR3 loop spans 12 amino acids. Unmatched junction bases numbered 4, after V lost 10 bases and J lost 2 bases. The germline CDR1 and CDR2 sequences are MNHNS and SASEGT. The CDR3 reads CATQGVQETQYF. The CDR3 DNA follows: TGTGCCACCCAGGGGGTTCAAGAGACCCAGTACTTC.

The chain uses TRBV2 and TRBJ1-3; D remains unclear. There are 13 residues in the CDR3. CDR1 SNHLY and CDR2 FYNNEI come from the germline V gene. Trimming removed 7 bases at V and 4 bases at J, with 11 bases between. The CDR3 DNA reads as TGTGCCAGCACGATACCGAGGGGAAACACCATATATTTT. Translation gives CASTIPRGNTIYF.

This clone is a singleton in its sample. J is TRBJ2-5 and V is TRBV6-1; no clear D. TRBJ2-7 matches the DNA end more closely, so the J call is doubtful. Germline V lookup: CDR1 MNHNS, CDR2 SASEGT. The CDR3 covers 16 residues. The CDR3 sequence is CASSEVSGGSSYEQYF. The CDR3 DNA reads as TGTGCCAGCAGTGAGGTTTCGGGTGGGTCCTCCTACGAGCAGTACTTC.